This TCR beta chain was obtained from a study of CD8 T cells in Susac syndrome. Study information: Patients with Susac syndrome were therapy-naive, on corticosteroids, or on intravenous immunoglobulin alone at blood draw.

A word on this clonotype: Its antigen is currently unknown.

Random-hexamer reverse transcription was applied to about 0.5 to 1 ug RNA. TCRdb analysed the immunoSEQ multiplex PCR reads with MiXCR anew, one entry per CDR3 protein. The sample includes 80,000 to 90,000 distinct CDR3 sequences, approximately 95% of them seen just once. The CDR3 totals 16 residues. The V segment lost 3 bases and the J segment 6 bases; nucleotides outside the gene matches: 17. Germline CDR1 reads DFQATT; CDR2 reads SNEGSKA (reference sequence). Regarding the study as a whole: The study acknowledged a relatively small number of individuals in its TCR sequencing and HLA analysis.

The clonotype originates from a human donor with Susac syndrome. Sequencing used CD8+ T cells from PBMCs. This chain uses TRBV20-1 with TRBJ2-7, with 7 bases that match TRBD1. CDR3 nucleotides: TGCAGTGCTAGTTCTGACAGGGCCGGATCCCCCAGCGAGCAGTACTTC. Its translation: CSASSDRAGSPSEQYF.